The sequence of this T cell receptor (beta chain) was determined in a study of T cells in Graves' hyperthyroidism and ophthalmopathy (dated by TCRdb to about 2019). A note on the overall study: Peripheral blood samples were taken at the time of initial diagnosis, prior to any treatment. A discovery cohort of about 95 patients, approximately 45 with Graves' ophthalmopathy and 57 with stable Graves' hyperthyroidism, was used to find distinguishing TCR V-J signatures. Whether ophthalmopathy could be predicted prospectively was tested in an independent validation cohort made up of roughly 20 hyperthyroidism patients plus 17 patients who later progressed to ophthalmopathy. For training and testing, the 80 to 100 patients in the discovery cohort were randomly divided in a 7:3 ratio. In six Graves' hyperthyroidism patients, the study also compared T-cell repertoires from thyroid tissue with T-cell repertoires from blood. Once sampling was done, hyperthyroidism patients were given methimazole at a starting dose of 30 mg daily, whereas ophthalmopathy patients were given high-dose intravenous methylprednisolone. According to the paper, TCR Vbeta CDR3 sequencing was carried out on 135 peripheral blood samples, which came from some 41 ophthalmopathy, under 80 hyperthyroidism and about 17 progressor patients.

Details on this clonotype: This clone's antigen is unknown. Per-base qualities were not stored, and no clone one base away is much larger.

The TCR beta CDR3 regions were amplified from the RNA transcripts. A first-round RT-PCR of the TCR CDR3 used the HTBI primer set with the Qiagen OneStep RT-PCR kit. The libraries were constructed in a second round of multiplex PCR and then size-selected and purified. The libraries were sequenced on an Illumina HiSeq2000 using paired-end 100 bp reads. Regarding the original processing steps: SOAPnuke was used to process the raw data, removing reads that contained adapters or uncalled bases, had a mean Phred below 15, or lacked an exact match to the constant primer or identifier. High-quality paired reads were merged with COPE v1.2.5, and unique nucleotide sequences were defined as clonotypes. MiTCR v1.1 was used to align clonotypes to the IMGT TRBV, TRBD and TRBJ reference segments. Analysis was restricted to V-J combinations with a frequency above 0.0001, which covered 99% to 99.2% of repertoires. The TCS score was defined as the ratio of F50 (clonal expansion) to E x V (chaos), calculated using BLOSUM62-based TCRdist between CDR3 peptides within each V-J. Welch's t-statistics and random forest reduced approximately 520 V-J features to roughly 13, which were used in a naive Bayes classifier (R e1071). TCRdb reran the public reads through fastp at Q25 and MiXCR, keeping productive beta chains. Records with the same CDR3 protein are collapsed into one entry carrying the most frequent genes and DNA. What appears here as the V and J calls and clone size reflects TCRdb's work, not the paper's. Here the sample has a few hundred thousand distinct CDR3 sequences; less than 20% occur a single time. Clones ranked in the top ten supply less than 45% of the sample.

Moderately to severely active disease, a Clinical Activity Score of at least 3, a NOSPECS grade of at least 4, and a duration under 3 months were present in ophthalmopathy patients. Any patient with an uncontrolled infection, another autoimmune disease, pregnancy or lactation was excluded. Diagnoses were established on the basis of clinical symptoms, serum thyroxine and TRAb, thyroid ultrasound, and orbital computed tomography. PBMCs were separated from approximately 10 ml of fresh peripheral blood using Ficoll-Paque density gradient centrifugation. Trizol reagent was used to extract total RNA, and RNA quality was then checked on an Agilent 2100 Bioanalyzer. The junction carries 10 bases between V and J, which are trimmed by 4 bases and 0 bases respectively. CDR1 and CDR2 (MNHEY, SVGAGI) derive from the germline V gene. The CDR3, cysteine through phenylalanine, is 16 amino acids long. Only the CDR3 DNA is retained, 48 bases long and in frame from the first base.

Here is what the overall study found, with its caveats: A 13 V-J signature model separated ophthalmopathy from stable hyperthyroidism, with roughly 88% sensitivity and 81.08% specificity in cross-validation and 80%/75% in testing. Most expanded thyroid clonotypes (frequency above 0.001) were also detected in blood, suggesting blood repertoires may reflect thyroid immune responses. In validation, the model predicted progression to ophthalmopathy a median of 6.5 months before onset, with roughly 68% sensitivity and roughly 73% specificity. No statistical method was used to fix the sample size in advance, and group allocation was not hidden from the investigators.

This receptor chain uses TRBV6-5 and TRBJ2-6; a weak D assignment points to TRBD1 (6 bases agree). The sample comprised blood. This receptor was identified in a young man with Graves' ophthalmopathy. The CDR3 region has the sequence CASSLTQGSGANVLTF. At the DNA level, the sequence is TGTGCCAGCAGTTTAACACAGGGCTCTGGGGCCAACGTCCTGACTTTC.